The clone carrying this T cell receptor beta chain showed up many times. The antigen is not known. The data were taken from a study of Graves' ophthalmopathy and Graves' hyperthyroidism. General observations from the study: Also, most clonotypes expanded in the thyroid above 0.001 frequency appeared in blood. With 70.59% sensitivity and 72.22% specificity, the model predicted ophthalmopathy progression.

Per germline, CDR1 PRHDT and CDR2 FYEKMQ (reference sequence). V lost 5 bases, J lost 2 bases, and 3 bases stayed unmatched. There are 15 residues in the CDR3. Amplified material comprised TCR beta CDR3 regions derived from RNA transcripts. The first-round RT-PCR employed HTBI primers together with the Qiagen OneStep RT-PCR kit. A multiplex PCR was then performed as the second round. A single record per CDR3 protein comes from TCRdb applying MiXCR to the multiplex PCR reads. The data show 200,000 to 250,000 distinct CDR3 sequences, about 22% seen once. The authors diagnosed from clinical symptoms, serum thyroxine, TRAb, thyroid ultrasound and orbital computed tomography. What supplied the PBMCs was about 10 ml of fresh peripheral blood.

This sequence joins TRBV13 and TRBJ2-6, with 7 bases aligning to TRBD1. Sequencing input: peripheral blood. The receptor comes from a woman aged 45-65 years with Graves' ophthalmopathy. The CDR3 loop is CASSPQGAGANVLTF. Here the CDR3 DNA reads TGTGCCAGCAGCCCCCAGGGGGCTGGGGCCAACGTCCTGACTTTC.